What follows are 17 T cell receptor beta chains derived from one specimen sequenced in a study of T cell repertoires in cytomegalovirus infection. From the reads, TCRdb called clonotypes with MiXCR, one entry per CDR3 protein. The sample carries about 160,000 distinct CDR3 sequences, about 20% recorded once. No antigen has been identified for these receptors. The material sequenced was CD8+ T cells from cultured PBMCs, taken from culture after CMV antigen stimulation. The receptor source for this set is a human donor in good health (CMV status not recorded). Some clones in this sample may be carry-over from other donors' samples.

The chain links TRBV6-6 to TRBJ2-5; TRBD1 matches 8 bases. Germline CDR1 is MNHNY and CDR2 is SVGAGI (reference sequence). CDR3 length: 14 amino acids. After removal of 0 bases from V and 4 bases from J, the junction contained 1 base not matched to a gene. CDR3 in amino acids: CASSYSTGAETQYF. CDR3 sequence (DNA): TGTGCCAGCAGTTACTCGACAGGGGCAGAGACCCAGTACTTC.

The chain combines TRBV7-8 with TRBJ2-7, with 7 positions matching TRBD2. This CDR3 has 16 amino acids. Germline-derived CDR1 and CDR2 are SGHVS and FQNEAQ. With 2 bases clipped from V and 9 bases from J, the junction kept 16 bases outside the gene matches. The CDR3 here is CASSLSLPGRELAQYF. The DNA of the CDR3 is TGTGCCAGCAGCTTATCGCTCCCAGGGAGGGAATTGGCGCAGTACTTC.

The V gene is TRBV7-2, the J gene TRBJ2-1; TRBD2 aligns across 10 bases. The CDR3 has 17 residues. Germline lookup yields CDR1 SGHTA and CDR2 FQGNSA. V lost 5 bases, J lost 4 bases, and 11 bases stayed unmatched. CDR3 bases: TGTGCCAGCAGCCAATGGCTAGCGGGGGAATTGTACAATGAGCAGTTCTTC. It encodes CASSQWLAGELYNEQFF.

This chain links TRBV12-3 or TRBV12-4 with TRBJ2-7; 9 nucleotides agree with TRBD1. The CDR3 runs to 14 residues. V lost 7 bases and J lost 5; bases outside the gene matches: 9. The CDR3 region has the DNA TGTGCCAGCACCCCGGGACAGGGAGGCAACGAGCAGTACTTC. It specifies CASTPGQGGNEQYF.

V and J are TRBV6-5 and TRBJ1-6; D remains ambiguous. Germline V CDR1 and CDR2: MNHEY, SVGAGI. Between the trimmed V and J ends, which lost 3 bases and 9 bases, there was a span of 12 bases. The CDR3 has 14 amino acids. The CDR3 sequence: CASSYGQLSSPLHF. The DNA for the CDR3 is TGTGCCAGCAGTTATGGGCAGCTATCTTCACCCCTCCACTTT.

This clonotype was counted once. The V and J genes are TRBV27 and TRBJ1-2; D is ambiguous. Trimming left V 4 bases short and J 3 bases short, with 12 bases between. The CDR3 has 14 amino acids. The germline gives CDR1 MNHEY, CDR2 SMNVEV (reference sequence). The CDR3 loop reads CASSSSLSYYGYTF. The CDR3, as DNA: TGTGCCAGCAGTTCCTCACTCTCCTACTATGGCTACACCTTC.

Only a few counts were recorded for this clonotype. The rearrangement links TRBV20-1 to TRBJ1-3; no firm D call. The germline V gene has CDR1 DFQATT and CDR2 SNEGSKA (reference sequence). This CDR3 spans 13 amino acids. Trimming removed 6 bases at V and 0 bases at J, with 9 bases between. CDR3 protein: CSATHSSGNTIYF. As DNA, the CDR3 is TGCAGTGCCACCCACAGCTCTGGAAACACCATATATTTT.

At least ten counts were recorded for this clonotype. The chain combines TRBV4-1 with TRBJ2-5; D remains ambiguous. CDR3 length equals 13 residues. Germline CDR1 reads MGHRA; CDR2 reads YSYEKL. Trimming shortened V by 1 base and J by 2 bases, and 5 bases separated the two germline ends. The chain's CDR3 is CASSQGGQETQYF. The CDR3 DNA reads as TGCGCCAGCAGCCAAGGGGGACAAGAGACCCAGTACTTC.

This clonotype was seen only once. The chain uses TRBV6-5 and TRBJ1-6; the match to TRBD1 covers 7 bases. CDR3 size: 15 residues. In germline, CDR1 is MNHEY, CDR2 SVGAGI. V was clipped by 6 bases and J by 8 bases; unmatched bases: 10. The CDR3 region has the DNA TGTGCCAGCAGACAGAGACAGGGCATTTATTCACCCCTCCACTTT. Translation gives CASRQRQGIYSPLHF.

CDR3: CASSLEPDPTNEKLFF. CDR3 in DNA: TGTGCCAGCAGCTTAGAACCGGATCCAACTAATGAAAAACTGTTTTTT. The chain recombines TRBV7-9 with TRBJ1-4; unclear D gene. Germline-derived CDR1 and CDR2 are SEHNR and FQNEAQ (reference sequence). V lost 1 base and J lost 0, with 9 bases in between. The CDR3 runs 16 residues.

DNA for the CDR3: TGTGCCAGCAGCAACCGAAAGGGCACTGAAGCTTTCTTT. Protein sequence: CASSNRKGTEAFF. The rearrangement joins TRBV7-2 to TRBJ1-1; D is undetermined. The CDR3 spans 13 residues. Trimming took off 5 bases at V and 4 bases at J, with 11 bases between the two ends. CDR1 and CDR2 (germline): SGHTA, FQGNSA.

This clonotype was recorded a few times. The V and J genes are TRBV6-1 and TRBJ1-2; D is possibly TRBD1 (6 bases). The V end lost 7 bases, the J end lost 4 bases, and 13 bases lay between the germline ends. Germline CDR1 and CDR2: MNHNS and SASEGT. The CDR3 length is 13 residues. In DNA form, the CDR3 reads TGTGCCAGCACGGGGGGGCTGGCCTATGGCTACACCTTC. Translated: CASTGGLAYGYTF.

The rearrangement links TRBV6-2 or TRBV6-3 to TRBJ2-7; the D gene is possibly TRBD1 (6 bases). Trimming cost V 5 bases and J 1 base, with 18 bases left between them. Germline CDR1 and CDR2: MNHEY and SVGEGT. The CDR3 loop spans 16 amino acids. The CDR3 sequence: CASSPDSPIGSYEQYF. The CDR3 bases are TGTGCCAGCAGTCCGGACAGCCCCATCGGGTCCTACGAGCAGTACTTC.

The CDR3 loop is CAWSEGLAGGNEQFF. In DNA, the CDR3 is TGTGCCTGGAGTGAAGGACTAGCGGGGGGGAATGAGCAGTTCTTC. The J gene is TRBJ2-1, the V gene TRBV30; 15 bases fit TRBD2. Germline lookup yields CDR1 GTSNPN and CDR2 SVGIG (reference sequence). Trimming at V came to 1 base and at J to 7 bases, leaving 2 bases not matched to a gene. This CDR3 has 15 amino acids.

This clonotype came up many times. The V and J genes are TRBV28 and TRBJ2-5; D is unclear. CDR1 and CDR2 from the germline V gene are MDHEN and SYDVKM. This CDR3 is built from 11 residues. The V end was cut by 1 base, the J end by 5 bases, with 2 bases between. CDR3 in amino acids: CASSLLETQYF. CDR3 coding DNA: TGTGCCAGCAGTTTATTGGAGACCCAGTACTTC.

This clonotype was seen a few times. J is TRBJ2-2 and V is TRBV6-5, with a possible D match to TRBD2 (7 bases). Germline V gives CDR1 MNHEY, CDR2 SVGAGI. The CDR3 has 16 residues. Trimming left V 0 bases short and J 7 bases short, with 15 bases between. The CDR3 loop reads CASSYSVGGPIGELFF. As DNA, the CDR3 is TGTGCCAGCAGTTACTCGGTCGGGGGGCCCATCGGGGAGCTGTTTTTT.

The CDR3 reads CASSLGQNQETQYF. The CDR3 coding sequence is TGTGCCAGCAGTTTGGGACAGAACCAAGAGACCCAGTACTTC. The rearrangement joins TRBV6-2 or TRBV6-3 to TRBJ2-5; 7 positions match TRBD1. This CDR3 has 14 amino acids. Per germline, CDR1 MNHEY and CDR2 SVGEGT. Losses at the gene ends were 4 bases for V and 0 bases for J; bases not matched to a gene: 2.